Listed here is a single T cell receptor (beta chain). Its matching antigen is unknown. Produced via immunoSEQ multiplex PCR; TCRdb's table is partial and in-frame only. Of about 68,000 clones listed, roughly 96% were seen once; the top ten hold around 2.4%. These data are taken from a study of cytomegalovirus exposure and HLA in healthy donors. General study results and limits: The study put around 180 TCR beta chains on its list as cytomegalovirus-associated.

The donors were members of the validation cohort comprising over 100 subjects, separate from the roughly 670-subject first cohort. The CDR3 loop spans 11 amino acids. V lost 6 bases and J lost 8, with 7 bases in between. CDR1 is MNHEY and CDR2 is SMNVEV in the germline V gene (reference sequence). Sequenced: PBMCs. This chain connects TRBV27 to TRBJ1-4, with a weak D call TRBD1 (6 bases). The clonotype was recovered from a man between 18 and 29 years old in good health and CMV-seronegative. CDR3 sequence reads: CASRRGEKLFF. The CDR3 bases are TGTGCCAGCAGGAGGGGGGAAAAACTGTTTTTT.